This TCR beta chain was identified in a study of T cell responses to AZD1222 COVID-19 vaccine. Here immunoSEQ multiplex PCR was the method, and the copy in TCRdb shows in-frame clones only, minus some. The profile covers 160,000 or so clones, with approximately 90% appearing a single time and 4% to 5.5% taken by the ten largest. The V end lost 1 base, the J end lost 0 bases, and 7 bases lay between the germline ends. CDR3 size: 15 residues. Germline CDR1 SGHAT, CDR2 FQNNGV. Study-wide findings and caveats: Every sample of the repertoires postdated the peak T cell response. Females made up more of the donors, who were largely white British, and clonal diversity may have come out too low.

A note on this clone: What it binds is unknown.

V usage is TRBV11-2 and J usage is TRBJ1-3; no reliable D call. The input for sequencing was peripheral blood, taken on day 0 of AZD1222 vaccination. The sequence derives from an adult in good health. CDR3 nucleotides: TGTGCCAGCAGCTTAGGGCACAACTCTGGAAACACCATATATTTT. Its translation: CASSLGHNSGNTIYF.